A selection of T cell receptor beta chains follows, all from one sample in a study of T cells in Graves' hyperthyroidism and ophthalmopathy. Using its own MiXCR run on the multiplex PCR reads, TCRdb lists one record per CDR3 protein. The repertoire holds roughly 400,000 distinct CDR3 sequences, with around 25% as singletons. Sample: blood. These receptors all stem from a man aged 45-65 years with Graves' hyperthyroidism. Both conserved end residues are part of each CDR3. The D gene is left open where the match is weak. The size entry is marked missing in some rows and otherwise reads once, few, many or a size class.

V: TRBV5-1
size: many
J: TRBJ2-3
D: -
DNA: TGCGCCAGCAGCGGTACAGGGCGCTCGGATACGCAGTATTTT
CDR3: CASSGTGRSDTQYF

V: TRBV5-1
size: few
J: TRBJ2-7
D: TRBD2
DNA: TGCGCCAGCAGCCGGGACTACCTCTCCTACGAGCAGTACTTC
CDR3: CASSRDYLSYEQYF

V: TRBV7-2
size: many
J: TRBJ1-1
D: -
DNA: TGTGCCAGCAGCTTAGCGGTCTATAACACTGAAGCTTTCTTT
CDR3: CASSLAVYNTEAFF

V: TRBV20-1
size: -
J: TRBJ2-2
D: -
DNA: TGCAGTGCCCCTAGCACACGCACCGGGGAGCTGTTTTTT
CDR3: CSAPSTRTGELFF

V: TRBV30
size: -
J: TRBJ2-3
D: -
DNA: TGTGCCTGGAATAGGGGGGCCTTTACAGATACGCAGTATTTT
CDR3: CAWNRGAFTDTQYF

V: TRBV24-1
size: few
J: TRBJ2-2
D: -
DNA: TGTGCCACCAGTGATGTATTCACCGGGGAGCTGTTTTTT
CDR3: CATSDVFTGELFF

V: TRBV19
size: few
J: TRBJ1-1
D: -
DNA: TGTGCCAGTAGTATCGTCGGGACCACTGGACATGAAGCTTTCTTT
CDR3: CASSIVGTTGHEAFF

V: TRBV12-3/TRBV12-4
size: -
J: TRBJ1-2
D: -
DNA: TGTGCCAGCAGTTTCGGCCCCCGCGGTGGCTACACCTTC
CDR3: CASSFGPRGGYTF

V: TRBV7-3
size: few
J: TRBJ2-3
D: TRBD2
DNA: TGTGCCAGCAGCTCTACGGGAGGGCACACAGATACGCAGTATTTT
CDR3: CASSSTGGHTDTQYF

V: TRBV7-9
size: few
J: TRBJ2-7
D: -
DNA: TGTGCCAGCAGCTTAGGGGCCGGGGGGCCCGAGCAGTACTTC
CDR3: CASSLGAGGPEQYF

V: TRBV10-3
size: few
J: TRBJ2-5
D: -
DNA: TGTGCCATCAGTGAGTCGGGGCATAGTGAGACCCAGTACTTC
CDR3: CAISESGHSETQYF